This is a list of T cell receptor beta chains from one sample in a study of T-cell reconstitution after alpha-beta-depleted transplantation in children. TCRdb re-called the PCR reads through MiXCR, storing one row per CDR3 protein. The table lists around 380,000 distinct CDR3 sequences, approximately 10% of them singletons. The specimen was PBMCs from the stem cell graft donor, collected from the stem cell graft. These receptors all stem from a human donor who donated a stem cell graft to a child with acute myeloid leukemia. Each CDR3 is given without its conserved first and last residue. The order of the fields is clone size, V gene, CDR3 length, J gene, CDR3 protein. Clone size appears in some rows only: once, few, many, or a class for an expanded clone.

abundance: many; v_gene: TRBV7-2; len: 11; j_gene: TRBJ1-5; CDR3aa: ASSLENNQPQH
abundance: few; v_gene: TRBV12-3/TRBV12-4; len: 13; j_gene: TRBJ2-1; CDR3aa: ASSAARSSYNEQF
abundance: -; v_gene: TRBV29-1; len: 14; j_gene: TRBJ2-5; CDR3aa: SVFKTGIGYQETQY
abundance: few; v_gene: TRBV2; len: 15; j_gene: TRBJ2-5; CDR3aa: ASNQEDLAGFQETQY
abundance: many; v_gene: TRBV5-1; len: 10; j_gene: TRBJ1-4; CDR3aa: ASSPEGEKLF
abundance: -; v_gene: TRBV11-2; len: 17; j_gene: TRBJ2-3; CDR3aa: ASSLGAAASGGNTDTQY
abundance: -; v_gene: TRBV7-2; len: 14; j_gene: TRBJ2-3; CDR3aa: ASSPMGVGGTDTQY
abundance: few; v_gene: TRBV15; len: 14; j_gene: TRBJ2-2; CDR3aa: ATSRGQGARTGELF
abundance: -; v_gene: TRBV30; len: 11; j_gene: TRBJ1-3; CDR3aa: ASRGSSGNTIY
abundance: few; v_gene: TRBV6-1; len: 13; j_gene: TRBJ1-2; CDR3aa: ASSDPGTGDYGYT